This record concerns one T cell receptor (beta chain) sequence. Regarding time point: blood at routine non-recurrence follow-up after resection. Unsorted whole RNA samples from tumor, nontumor lung or frozen PBMC were sequenced. These data belong to a study of spatial heterogeneity in lung cancer. The wider study: Sequencing consistently turned up more beta-chain sequences than alpha-chain sequences. A unique TCR and UMI combination showed up more than ten times in raw reads, on average.

Individual TCR cDNA molecules each bore their own unique molecular identifier. Each CDR3 protein is one row after TCRdb ran MiXCR on the 5' RACE reads. In the table there are about 100,000 distinct CDR3 sequences, roughly a fifth of which are singletons. This sample comprised PBMCs, obtained at follow-up. This sequence was found in a male donor with early-stage non-small cell lung cancer.

CDR3 sequence reads: CASSLASGQNTDTQYF. The CDR3 bases are TGTGCCAGCAGCTTAGCTTCGGGACAGAACACAGATACGCAGTATTTT. V and J are TRBV7-6 and TRBJ2-3; TRBD1 matches 7 bases. J was trimmed by 2 bases and V by 0 bases; bases with no gene match: 5. Germline values: CDR1 SGHVS, CDR2 FNYEAQ. The CDR3 is 16 amino acids.